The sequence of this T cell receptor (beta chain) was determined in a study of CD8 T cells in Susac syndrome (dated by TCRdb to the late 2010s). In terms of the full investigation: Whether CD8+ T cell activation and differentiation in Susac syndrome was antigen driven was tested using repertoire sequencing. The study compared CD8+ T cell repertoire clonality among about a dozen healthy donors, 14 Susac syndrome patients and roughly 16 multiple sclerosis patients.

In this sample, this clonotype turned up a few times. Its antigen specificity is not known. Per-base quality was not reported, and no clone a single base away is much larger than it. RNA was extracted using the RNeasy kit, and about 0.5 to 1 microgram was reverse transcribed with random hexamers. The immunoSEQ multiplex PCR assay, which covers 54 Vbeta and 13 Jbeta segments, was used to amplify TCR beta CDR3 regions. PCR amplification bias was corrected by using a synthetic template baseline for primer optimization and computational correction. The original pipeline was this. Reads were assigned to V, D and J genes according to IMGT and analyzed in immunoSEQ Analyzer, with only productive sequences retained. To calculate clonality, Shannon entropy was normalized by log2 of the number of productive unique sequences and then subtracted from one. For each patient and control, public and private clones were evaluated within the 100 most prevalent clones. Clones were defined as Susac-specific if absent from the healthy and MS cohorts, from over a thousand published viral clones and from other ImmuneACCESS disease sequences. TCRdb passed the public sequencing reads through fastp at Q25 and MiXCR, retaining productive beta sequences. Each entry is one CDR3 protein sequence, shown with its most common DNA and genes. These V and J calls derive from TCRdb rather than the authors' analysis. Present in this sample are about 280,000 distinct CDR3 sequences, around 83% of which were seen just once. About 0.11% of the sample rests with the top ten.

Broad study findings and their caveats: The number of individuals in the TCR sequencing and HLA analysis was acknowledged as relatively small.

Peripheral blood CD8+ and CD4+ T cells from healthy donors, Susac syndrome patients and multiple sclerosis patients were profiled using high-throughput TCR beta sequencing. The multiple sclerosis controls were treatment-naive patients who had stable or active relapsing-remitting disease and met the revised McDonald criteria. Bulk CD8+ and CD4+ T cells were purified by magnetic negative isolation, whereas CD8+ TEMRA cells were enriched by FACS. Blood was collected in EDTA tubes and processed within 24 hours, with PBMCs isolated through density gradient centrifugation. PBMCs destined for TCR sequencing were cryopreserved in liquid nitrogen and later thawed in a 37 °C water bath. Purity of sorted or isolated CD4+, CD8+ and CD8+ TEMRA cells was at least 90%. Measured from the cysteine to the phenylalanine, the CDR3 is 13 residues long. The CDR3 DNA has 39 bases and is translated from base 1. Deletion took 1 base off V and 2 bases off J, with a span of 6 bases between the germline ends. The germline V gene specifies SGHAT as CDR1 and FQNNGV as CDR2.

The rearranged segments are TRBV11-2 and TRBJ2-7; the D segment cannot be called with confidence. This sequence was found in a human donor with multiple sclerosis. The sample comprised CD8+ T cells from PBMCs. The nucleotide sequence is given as TGTGCCAGCAGCTTAGCTGACACCTACGAGCAGTACTTC. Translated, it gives CASSLADTYEQYF.